Each of the 27 T cell receptor beta chains below was sequenced from the same sample in a study of cytomegalovirus exposure and HLA in healthy donors. PCR employed 60 Vbeta and 13 Jbeta primers. This table comes from immunoSEQ multiplex PCR, and its TCRdb copy is limited to in-frame clones, with some not included. The sample has 180,000 or so clones, about 59% seen once. Material: PBMCs. Every receptor here comes from a man between 35 and 55 years old in good health and CMV-seronegative.

This clone was picked up one time. The CDR3 DNA reads TGTGCCAGCAGTGAAGCCCCCGGACTCTCAGATACGCAGTATTTT. This translates into CASSEAPGLSDTQYF. The V gene is TRBV25-1, the J gene TRBJ2-3; weak D call: TRBD2 (5 bases). Deletions cut 2 bases from V and 4 bases from J, with 13 bases between. This CDR3 is built from 15 residues. Germline V gene data show CDR1 as MGHDK and CDR2 as SYGVNS.

This chain joins TRBV5-1 and TRBJ2-7; D remains unclear. The CDR3 is 13 residues long. The germline V gene has CDR1 SGHRS and CDR2 YFSETQ. The V gene lost 0 bases and the J gene lost 2 bases, with 6 bases spanning the gap. CDR3 sequence reads: CASSLESAYEQYF. The CDR3 nucleotides read TGCGCCAGCAGCTTGGAAAGCGCCTACGAGCAGTACTTC.

The chain couples TRBV7-2 to TRBJ2-3; D is possibly TRBD2 (5 bases). V dropped 0 bases and J dropped 11 bases, with 12 bases sitting between them. CDR3 size: 13 residues. CDR1 is SGHTA, CDR2 FQGNSA, per germline. CDR3 DNA: TGTGCCAGCAGCTTAGCCACTAGATATGAGCAGTATTTT. Protein sequence: CASSLATRYEQYF.

This chain joins TRBV9 and TRBJ2-2, with a weak D call TRBD2 (6 bases). This CDR3 has 14 residues. Germline CDR1 and CDR2: SGDLS and YYNGEE. Between the trimmed V and J ends, which lost 4 bases and 5 bases, there was a span of 12 bases. In nucleotides, the CDR3 is TGTGCCAGCAGCTTGCGAAGCGGGACCGGGGAGCTGTTTTTT. It yields the protein CASSLRSGTGELFF.

V and J are TRBV7-9 and TRBJ2-7, with TRBD2 identical over 9 bases. This CDR3 spans 13 amino acids. The germline V gene encodes CDR1 SEHNR and CDR2 FQNEAQ (reference sequence). Germline trimming cut 5 bases from V and 3 bases from J; bases unmatched to any gene: 2. The CDR3 here is CASSGTSYYEQYF. The CDR3 DNA follows: TGTGCCAGCAGCGGGACTAGCTACTACGAGCAGTACTTC.

The CDR3 reads CASSLEGPNEKLFF. CDR3 nucleotides: TGTGCCAGCAGCTTAGAGGGGCCTAATGAAAAACTGTTTTTT. The V and J genes are TRBV7-2 and TRBJ1-4, with D possibly matching TRBD1 (5 bases). This CDR3 region has 14 residues. Germline CDR1 SGHTA, CDR2 FQGNSA. V gave up 1 base and J gave up 3 bases, with 6 bases separating them.

The sample holds one count of this clone. The chain employs TRBV7-2 and TRBJ2-6; 9 nucleotides line up with TRBD1. Per the germline V gene, CDR1 is SGHTA and CDR2 is FQGNSA. The CDR3 extends over 18 amino acids. Unmatched junction bases numbered 8, after V lost 5 bases and J lost 0 bases. The CDR3 region has the DNA TGTGCCAGCAGCGTCCGACAGGGGGGCGACTCTGGGGCCAACGTCCTGACTTTC. It specifies CASSVRQGGDSGANVLTF.

This clone has just a few counts. This CDR3 is CASSYLGGDTDTQYF. In nucleotides, the CDR3 is TGTGCCAGCAGCTACCTGGGCGGGGACACAGATACGCAGTATTTT. The chain is built from TRBV27 and TRBJ2-3, with D perhaps TRBD2 (6 bases). The CDR3 covers 15 residues. Trimming cost V 6 bases and J 2 bases, with 15 bases left between them. CDR1 is MNHEY, CDR2 SMNVEV, per germline (reference sequence).

In its sample, this clone was seen a few times. This chain joins TRBV21-1 and TRBJ1-4; no check of the table's D call, TRBD1, against the DNA was made. TRBV21-1 is termed a pseudogene. The CDR3 sequence is 18 residues long. The CDR3 bases are TGTGCCAGCAGCAAAGCGGGACAGGCTGCTACCGTAAATGAAAAACTGTTTTTT. Its protein product is CASSKAGQAATVNEKLFF.

This sequence joins TRBV7-9 and TRBJ2-7, with 10 bases lining up with TRBD2. The CDR3 runs 15 residues. V lost 5 bases to trimming and J lost 7 bases; unmatched junction nucleotides: 11. Germline loops: CDR1 SEHNR, CDR2 FQNEAQ (reference sequence). The CDR3 is CASSQSGGAFDEQYF. For the CDR3, the DNA is TGTGCCAGCAGCCAAAGCGGGGGGGCCTTTGATGAGCAGTACTTC.

The chain joins TRBV27 to TRBJ1-4; TRBD1 aligns across 8 bases. The CDR3 runs 16 residues. The V gene's germline CDR1 is MNHEY and CDR2 SMNVEV (reference sequence). The V gene end was trimmed by 5 bases and the J gene end by 8 bases; junction bases not matched to a gene: 13. The CDR3: CASSPLGTGREEKLFF. As DNA, the CDR3 is TGTGCCAGCAGTCCCCTAGGGACAGGAAGGGAGGAAAAACTGTTTTTT. The full variable domain, in which reference TRBV27 and TRBJ1-4 provide the parts outside the CDR3, is EAQVTQNPRYLITVTGKKLTVTCSQNMNHEYMSWYRQDPGLGLRQIYYSMNVEVTDKGDVPEGYKVSRKEKRNFPLILESPSPNQTSLYFCASSPLGTGREEKLFFGSGTQLSVL.

This chain connects TRBV6-1 to TRBJ2-2; 8 positions agree with TRBD2. The ends lost 2 bases at V and 3 bases at J; junction bases unmatched: 14. The germline V gene has CDR1 MNHNS and CDR2 SASEGT. The CDR3 has 19 amino acids. CDR3 in amino acids: CASSERGRGLGLYTGELFF. CDR3 coding DNA: TGTGCCAGCAGTGAAAGGGGGAGGGGACTAGGCTTATACACCGGGGAGCTGTTTTTT.

As concerns this clone: Sequence at one end of the junction differs from germline and may be a read error. The chain is built from TRBV6-1 and TRBJ2-1; weak D call: TRBD1 (6 bases). Germline V gene sequence: CDR1 MNHNS, CDR2 SASEGT. The CDR3 has 14 residues. The CDR3 spells CASSDRDRSLPRVF. In DNA form, the CDR3 reads TGTGCCAGCAGTGATCGAGACAGGTCCCTACCCAGGGTCTTC.

The chain is built from TRBV19 and TRBJ1-4; 7 bases match TRBD1. CDR3 length: 17 residues. V gave up 0 bases and J gave up 8 bases; unmatched junction bases: 12. Germline values: CDR1 LNHDA, CDR2 SQIVND (reference sequence). DNA of the CDR3: TGTGCCAGTAGTATAGATCTACGTGGCAGGGGGGACGAAAAACTGTTTTTT. This sequence encodes CASSIDLRGRGDEKLFF.

Comment on this clone: The junction shows a germline mismatch at one end, possibly a read error. The same CDR3 is also encoded by other DNA sequences in this sample. This chain uses TRBV7-9 with TRBJ2-3; D unresolved. Germline CDR1 reads SEHNR; CDR2 reads FQNEAQ (reference sequence). CDR3 length: 12 residues. The CDR3 DNA reads TGTTCCAGCAGCCCGAGCACAGATACGCAGTATTTT. It specifies CSSSPSTDTQYF. The variable domain in full, with the rest retrieved from reference TRBV7-9 and TRBJ2-3, is DTGVSQNPRHKITKRGQNVTFRCDPISEHNRLYWYRQTLGQGPEFLTYFQNEAQLEKSRLLSDRFSAERPKGSFSTLEIQRTEQGDSAMYLCSSSPSTDTQYFGPGTRLTVL.

V is TRBV5-4 and J is TRBJ2-7; the D gene is possibly TRBD2 (6 bases). Trimming pared 1 base from V and 3 bases from J, leaving 11 bases between. CDR1 and CDR2 (germline): SGHNT, YYREEE (reference sequence). CDR3 size: 14 residues. The chain's CDR3 is CASSLSAGNYEQYF. The DNA of the CDR3 is TGTGCCAGCAGCTTGTCGGCGGGGAACTACGAGCAGTACTTC.

The chain couples TRBV7-8 to TRBJ1-4; weak D call: TRBD1 (6 bases). CDR3 length: 15 amino acids. Germline V gene lookup returns CDR1 SGHVS and CDR2 FQNEAQ. Deletions cut 0 bases from V and 7 bases from J, with 12 bases between. The CDR3, as DNA: TGTGCCAGCAGCTTAGCGGGGGGGGCTGGTGAAAAACTGTTTTTT. Protein sequence: CASSLAGGAGEKLFF.

Comments on this clone: The junction shows a germline mismatch at one end, possibly a read error. The V call is TRBV7-9, the J call TRBJ1-2, with D possibly TRBD1 on 5 matching bases. The CDR3 spans 16 residues. Per the germline V gene, CDR1 is SEHNR and CDR2 is FQNEAQ (reference sequence). The CDR3 is CSSSIQTETVNYGYTF. In DNA, the CDR3 is TGTTCCAGCAGCATCCAGACCGAGACAGTTAACTATGGCTACACCTTC. The whole variable domain, filled in from reference TRBV7-9 and TRBJ1-2, reads DTGVSQNPRHKITKRGQNVTFRCDPISEHNRLYWYRQTLGQGPEFLTYFQNEAQLEKSRLLSDRFSAERPKGSFSTLEIQRTEQGDSAMYLCSSSIQTETVNYGYTFGSGTRLTVV.

The V call is TRBV4-1, the J call TRBJ1-1, with 8 bases that match TRBD1. CDR3 length equals 14 residues. After removal of 3 bases from V and 8 bases from J, the junction contained 8 bases not matched to a gene. CDR1 is MGHRA and CDR2 is YSYEKL in the germline V gene. CDR3 DNA sequence: TGCGCCAGCAGCCAGGGGCAGGGGGCATCCGAAGCTTTCTTT. Protein sequence: CASSQGQGASEAFF.

This clone was picked up one time. CDR3 sequence reads: CASSPLQVRTEAFF. Written as DNA, the CDR3 is TGTGCCAGCAGCCCACTTCAAGTACGCACTGAAGCTTTCTTT. The chain recombines TRBV9 with TRBJ1-1; D is undetermined. V gave up 4 bases and J gave up 4 bases, with 14 bases separating them. Germline V gene sequence: CDR1 SGDLS, CDR2 YYNGEE. CDR3 size: 14 residues.

V and J are TRBV30 and TRBJ2-2, with 8 bases identical to TRBD2. This CDR3 region has 16 residues. V was pared by 0 bases and J by 2 bases, with 5 bases of the junction left unmatched. The germline V gene has CDR1 GTSNPN and CDR2 SVGIG (reference sequence). CDR3 protein: CAWSVKRGINTGELFF. In DNA form, the CDR3 reads TGTGCCTGGAGTGTCAAGCGGGGGATTAACACCGGGGAGCTGTTTTTT.

The chain carries TRBV27 and TRBJ2-7; 9 nucleotides agree with TRBD2. Losses at the gene ends were 2 bases for V and 4 bases for J; bases not matched to a gene: 6. The CDR3 has 15 amino acids. Germline V gene sequence: CDR1 MNHEY, CDR2 SMNVEV (reference sequence). The CDR3 region is CASSLIVAGEYEQYV. For the CDR3, the DNA is TGTGCCAGCAGTTTAATAGTAGCGGGAGAGTACGAGCAGTACGTC.

Remarks on this clone: The sample carries other DNA sequences with the same CDR3. The chain recombines TRBV5-1 with TRBJ2-2; a weak D match, TRBD1 (5 bases). Germline V gene sequence: CDR1 SGHRS, CDR2 YFSETQ. This CDR3 has 15 amino acids. Trimming shortened V by 0 bases and J by 1 base, and 7 bases separated the two germline ends. CDR3 in DNA: TGCGCCAGCAGCTTGGTACAGGAGAACACCGGGGAGCTGTTTTTT. Protein product: CASSLVQENTGELFF.

V is TRBV6-5 and J is TRBJ2-5; 8 bases line up with TRBD1. Germline CDR1 is MNHEY and CDR2 is SVGAGI. This CDR3 has 13 amino acids. V lost 6 bases and J lost 2; bases outside the gene matches: 2. The CDR3 DNA reads as TGTGCCAGCAGGGGGACAGGTCAAGAGACCCAGTACTTC. As protein: CASRGTGQETQYF.

The chain uses TRBV25-1 and TRBJ2-4, with TRBD1 matching 9 bases. The CDR3 length is 16 residues. Per the germline V gene, CDR1 is MGHDK and CDR2 is SYGVNS. J lost 0 bases, V lost 5 bases, and 5 bases had no gene match. For the CDR3, the DNA is TGTGCCAGCAGTCAAACAGGGGGCGTAGCCAAAAACATTCAGTACTTC. This gives the protein CASSQTGGVAKNIQYF.

The chain joins TRBV5-1 to TRBJ2-7, with 7 bases lining up with TRBD1. The junction had 7 bases not matched to a gene; V was cut back by 1 base and J by 0 bases. This CDR3 comprises 16 residues. Germline CDR1 and CDR2: SGHRS and YFSETQ. The CDR3 region has the DNA TGCGCCAGCAGCTTGACTCCGACAGGGAGCTCCTACGAGCAGTACTTC. Its translation: CASSLTPTGSSYEQYF. The full variable domain, completed using reference TRBV5-1 and TRBJ2-7, is KAGVTQTPRYLIKTRGQQVTLSCSPISGHRSVSWYQQTPGQGLQFLFEYFSETQRNKGNFPGRFSGRQFSNSRSEMNVSTLELGDSALYLCASSLTPTGSSYEQYFGPGTRLTVT.

The genes are TRBV15 and TRBJ2-1, with 12 nucleotides matching TRBD2. The V and J ends lost 4 bases and 3 bases, in that order; junction bases with no gene match: 16. The CDR3 runs to 20 residues. Germline CDR1 and CDR2: LNHNV and YYDKDF (reference sequence). The CDR3 sequence: CATSNRQETSGRGSYNEQFF. Written as DNA, the CDR3 is TGTGCCACCAGCAACCGACAGGAGACTAGCGGGAGAGGTAGCTACAATGAGCAGTTCTTC.